The 8 T cell receptor beta chains below were found in one sample sequenced in a study of shared clonotypes between healthy human individuals. Produced via immunoSEQ multiplex PCR; TCRdb's table is partial and in-frame only. The sample has 2.3 million or so clones; roughly 93% are singletons. Sequencing was performed on naive CD4+ T cells from PBMCs. The subset here: CD45RA+ positively selected. The origin of the receptors is a man between 18 and 29 years old in good health. Some clones in this sample may be carry-over from other donors' samples.

This sequence joins TRBV9 and TRBJ2-3; TRBD1 matches at 7 bases. Germline-derived CDR1 and CDR2 are SGDLS and YYNGEE. CDR3 length: 14 amino acids. V was clipped by 0 bases and J by 6 bases; unmatched bases: 4. In DNA form, the CDR3 reads TGTGCCAGCAGCGTAGAGGTAGGGGGCGATACGCAGTATTTT. This gives the protein CASSVEVGGDTQYF.

This chain joins TRBV15 and TRBJ1-2, with TRBD1 matching 7 bases. The V segment lost 5 bases and the J segment 10 bases; nucleotides outside the gene matches: 13. The CDR3 runs 14 residues. Germline V CDR1 and CDR2: LNHNV, YYDKDF (reference sequence). The CDR3 nucleotides read TGTGCCACCAGCGAGGGGGCTTGGGTTTTAGACTACACCTTC. This codes for CATSEGAWVLDYTF. Based on the CDR3 plus reference TRBV15 and TRBJ1-2, the full variable domain is DAMVIQNPRYQVTQFGKPVTLSCSQTLNHNVMYWYQQKSSQAPKLLFHYYDKDFNNEADTPDNFQSRRPNTSFCFLDIRSPGLGDTAMYLCATSEGAWVLDYTFGSGTRLTVV.

Concerning this clone: The sample contains more than one DNA sequence encoding this CDR3. DNA for the CDR3: TGTGCCAGCAGCCCAAGGGCTAGCGGGAGGGCCTACAATGAGCAGTTCTTC. Amino acids: CASSPRASGRAYNEQFF. The rearrangement uses TRBV7-3 and TRBJ2-1; 12 bases are shared with TRBD2. J was trimmed by 2 bases and V by 5 bases; bases with no gene match: 7. Germline V lookup: CDR1 SGHTA, CDR2 FQGTGA. CDR3 length: 17 residues. The full variable domain, with the rest looked up from reference TRBV7-3 and TRBJ2-1, is GAGVSQTPSNKVTEKGKYVELRCDPISGHTALYWYRQSLGQGPEFLIYFQGTGAADDSGLPNDRFFAVRPEGSVSTLKIQRTERGDSAVYLCASSPRASGRAYNEQFFGPGTRLTVL.

The chain joins TRBV5-5 to TRBJ2-6, with TRBD1 identical over 7 bases. CDR1 is SGHKS and CDR2 is YYEKEE in the germline V gene (reference sequence). The CDR3 totals 17 residues. With V trimmed by 3 bases and J by 2 bases, 8 bases remained unmatched. As DNA, the CDR3 is TGTGCCAGCAGCTACCGGGACAGAGCACCTGGGGCCAACGTCCTGACTTTC. Translating gives CASSYRDRAPGANVLTF. The full variable domain, with the rest looked up from reference TRBV5-5 and TRBJ2-6, is DAGVTQSPTHLIKTRGQQVTLRCSPISGHKSVSWYQQVLGQGPQFIFQYYEKEERGRGNFPDRFSARQFPNYSSELNVNALLLGDSALYLCASSYRDRAPGANVLTFGAGSRLTVL.

V gene TRBV4-3 combines with J gene TRBJ1-4; 9 bases line up with TRBD1. V dropped 1 base and J dropped 12; count of bases not matched to a gene: 12. The CDR3 length is 16 residues. Germline CDR1 is LGHNA and CDR2 is YSLEER. DNA for the CDR3: TGCGCCAGCAGCCAAGCTCCGGGACAGGGAAAGTCGGAACTGTTTTTT. As protein: CASSQAPGQGKSELFF.

Remarks on this clone: Other nucleotide sequences in the sample specify the same CDR3. The chain combines TRBV7-3 with TRBJ2-3; 12 nucleotides align to TRBD2. Germline-derived CDR1 and CDR2 are SGHTA and FQGTGA. The CDR3 is 16 amino acids. Trimming cost V 2 bases and J 0 bases; bases outside gene matches: 0. CDR3 loop: CASSLGTSGSTDTQYF. For the CDR3, the DNA is TGTGCCAGCAGCTTAGGGACTAGCGGGAGCACAGATACGCAGTATTTT.

This chain uses TRBV18 with TRBJ1-1; tentatively, D is TRBD1 (5 bases). Germline lookup yields CDR1 KGHSH and CDR2 LQKENI. V lost 4 bases to trimming and J lost 1 base, with 10 bases between them. CDR3 length: 14 residues. The CDR3 DNA reads TGTGCCAGCTCACGGGGACCGCCGAACACTGAAGCTTTCTTT. It specifies CASSRGPPNTEAFF.

This clone turned up a few times. CDR3 sequence reads: CASRGLDRGFGNQPQHF. CDR3 DNA: TGTGCCAGCAGGGGACTCGACAGGGGTTTCGGCAATCAGCCCCAGCATTTT. The chain couples TRBV2 to TRBJ1-5; 8 bases map to TRBD1. CDR1 and CDR2 from the germline V gene are SNHLY and FYNNEI. CDR3 length: 17 residues. With 6 bases clipped from V and 2 bases from J, the junction kept 12 bases outside the gene matches.